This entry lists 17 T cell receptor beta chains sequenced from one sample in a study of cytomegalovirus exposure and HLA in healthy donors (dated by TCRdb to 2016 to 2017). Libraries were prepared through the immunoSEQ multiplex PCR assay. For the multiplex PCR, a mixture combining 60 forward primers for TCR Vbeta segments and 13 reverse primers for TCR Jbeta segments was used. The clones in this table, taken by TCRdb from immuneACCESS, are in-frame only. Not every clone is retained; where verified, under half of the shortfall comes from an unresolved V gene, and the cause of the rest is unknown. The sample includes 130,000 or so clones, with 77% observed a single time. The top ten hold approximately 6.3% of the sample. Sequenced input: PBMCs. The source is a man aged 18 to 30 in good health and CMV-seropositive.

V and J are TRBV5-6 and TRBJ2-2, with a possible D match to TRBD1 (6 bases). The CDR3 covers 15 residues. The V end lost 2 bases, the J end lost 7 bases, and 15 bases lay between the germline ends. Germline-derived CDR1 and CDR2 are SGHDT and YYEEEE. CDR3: CASSFRTGKNGELFF. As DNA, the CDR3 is TGTGCCAGCAGCTTCCGTACAGGGAAAAACGGGGAGCTGTTTTTT.

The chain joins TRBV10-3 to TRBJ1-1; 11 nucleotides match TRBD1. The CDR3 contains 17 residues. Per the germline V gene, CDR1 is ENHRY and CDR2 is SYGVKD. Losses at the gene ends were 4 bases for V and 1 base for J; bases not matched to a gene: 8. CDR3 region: CAISGGDRGGGNTEAFF. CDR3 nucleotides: TGTGCCATCAGTGGTGGGGACAGGGGGGGCGGGAACACTGAAGCTTTCTTT.

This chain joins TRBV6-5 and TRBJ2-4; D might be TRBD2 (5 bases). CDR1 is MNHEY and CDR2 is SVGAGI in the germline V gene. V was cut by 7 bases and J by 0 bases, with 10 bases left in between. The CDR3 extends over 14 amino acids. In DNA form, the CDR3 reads TGTGCCAGCATAGGCGGGTTAGCCAAAAACATTCAGTACTTC. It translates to CASIGGLAKNIQYF.

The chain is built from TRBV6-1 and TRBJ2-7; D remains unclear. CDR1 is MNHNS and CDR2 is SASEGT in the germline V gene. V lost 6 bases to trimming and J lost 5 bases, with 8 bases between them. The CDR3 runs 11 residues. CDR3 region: CASRFTDEQYF. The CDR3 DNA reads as TGTGCCAGCAGGTTCACGGACGAGCAGTACTTC.

The CDR3 bases are TGCGCCAGCAGCTTGGGAACCGGGACAGGGGATCATGGCTACACCTTC. Residues: CASSLGTGTGDHGYTF. The chain is built from TRBV5-1 and TRBJ1-2, with TRBD1 matching over 10 bases. The CDR3 contains 16 residues. V lost 0 bases, J lost 6 bases, and 8 bases stayed unmatched. Germline V gene sequence: CDR1 SGHRS, CDR2 YFSETQ. Complete variable domain (other parts from reference TRBV5-1 and TRBJ1-2): KAGVTQTPRYLIKTRGQQVTLSCSPISGHRSVSWYQQTPGQGLQFLFEYFSETQRNKGNFPGRFSGRQFSNSRSEMNVSTLELGDSALYLCASSLGTGTGDHGYTFGSGTRLTVV.

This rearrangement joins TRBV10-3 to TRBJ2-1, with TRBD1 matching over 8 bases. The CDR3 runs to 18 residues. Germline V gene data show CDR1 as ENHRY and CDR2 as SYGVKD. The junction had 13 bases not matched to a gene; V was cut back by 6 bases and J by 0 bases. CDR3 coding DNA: TGTGCCATCAGCAGTTTGTGGACAGGGCAAAGCTCCTACAATGAGCAGTTCTTC. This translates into CAISSLWTGQSSYNEQFF.

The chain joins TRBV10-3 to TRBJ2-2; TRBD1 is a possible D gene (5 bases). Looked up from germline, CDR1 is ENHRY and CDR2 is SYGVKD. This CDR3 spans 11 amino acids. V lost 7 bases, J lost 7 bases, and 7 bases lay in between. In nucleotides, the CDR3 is TGTGCCATCAAGGGGATCGGGGAGCTGTTTTTT. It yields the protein CAIKGIGELFF.

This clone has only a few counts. The CDR3 nucleotides read TGTGCCAGCAGGCAGAGGGAGGGCATTAGAACAGATACGCAGTATTTT. Translated, it gives CASRQREGIRTDTQYF. This chain uses TRBV6-6 with TRBJ2-3, with 7 bases aligning to TRBD2. With 6 bases clipped from V and 3 bases from J, the junction kept 12 bases outside the gene matches. Germline loops: CDR1 MNHNY, CDR2 SVGAGI (reference sequence). This CDR3 contains 16 residues.

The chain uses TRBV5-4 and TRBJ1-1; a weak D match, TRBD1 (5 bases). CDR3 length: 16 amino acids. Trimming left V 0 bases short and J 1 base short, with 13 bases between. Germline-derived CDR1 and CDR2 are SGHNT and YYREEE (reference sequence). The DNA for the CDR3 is TGTGCCAGCAGCTTGGTGGCGGGACTTACGAACACTGAAGCTTTCTTT. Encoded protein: CASSLVAGLTNTEAFF.

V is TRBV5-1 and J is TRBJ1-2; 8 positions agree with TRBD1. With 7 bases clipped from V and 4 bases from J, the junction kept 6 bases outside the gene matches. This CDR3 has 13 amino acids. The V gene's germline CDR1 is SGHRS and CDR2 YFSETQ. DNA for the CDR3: TGCGCCAGCGGAATGACAGGGGTCTATGGCTACACCTTC. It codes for CASGMTGVYGYTF.

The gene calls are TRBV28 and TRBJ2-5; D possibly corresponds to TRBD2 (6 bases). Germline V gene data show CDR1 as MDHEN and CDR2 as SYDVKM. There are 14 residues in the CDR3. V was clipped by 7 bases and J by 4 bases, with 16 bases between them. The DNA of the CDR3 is TGTGCCAGCACTCGACGTTGGGGAGGAGAGACCCAGTACTTC. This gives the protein CASTRRWGGETQYF.

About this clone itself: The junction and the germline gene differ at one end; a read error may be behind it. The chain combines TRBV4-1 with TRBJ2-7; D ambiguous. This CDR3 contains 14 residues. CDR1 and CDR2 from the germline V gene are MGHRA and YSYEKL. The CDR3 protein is CASSQVGSSDEQYF. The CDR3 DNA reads TGCGCCAGCAGCCAAGTGGGTAGCTCCGACGAGCAGTACTTC.

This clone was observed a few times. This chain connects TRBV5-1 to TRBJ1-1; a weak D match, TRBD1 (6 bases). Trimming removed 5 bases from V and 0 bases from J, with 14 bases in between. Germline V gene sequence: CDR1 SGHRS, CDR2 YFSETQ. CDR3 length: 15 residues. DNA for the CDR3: TGCGCCAGCAGTTACCAGGGGACGGTGAACACTGAAGCTTTCTTT. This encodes CASSYQGTVNTEAFF.

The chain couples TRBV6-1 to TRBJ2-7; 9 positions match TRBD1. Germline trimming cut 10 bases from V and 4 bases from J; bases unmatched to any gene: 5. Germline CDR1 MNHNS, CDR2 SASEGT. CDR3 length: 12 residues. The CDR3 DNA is TGTGCCATACAGGGGGCTGGTTACGAGCAGTACTTC. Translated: CAIQGAGYEQYF.

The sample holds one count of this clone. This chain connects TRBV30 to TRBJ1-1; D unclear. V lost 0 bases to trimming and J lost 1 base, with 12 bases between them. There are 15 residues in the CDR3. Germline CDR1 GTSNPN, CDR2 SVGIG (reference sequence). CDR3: CAWSVFYSPNTEAFF. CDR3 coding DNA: TGTGCCTGGAGTGTATTCTACAGCCCGAACACTGAAGCTTTCTTT.

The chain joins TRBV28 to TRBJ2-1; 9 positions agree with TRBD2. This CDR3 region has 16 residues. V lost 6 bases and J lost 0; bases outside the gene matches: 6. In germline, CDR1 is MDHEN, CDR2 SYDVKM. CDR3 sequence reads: CASSWGGGASYNEQFF. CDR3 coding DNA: TGTGCCAGCAGCTGGGGCGGGGGGGCCTCCTACAATGAGCAGTTCTTC.

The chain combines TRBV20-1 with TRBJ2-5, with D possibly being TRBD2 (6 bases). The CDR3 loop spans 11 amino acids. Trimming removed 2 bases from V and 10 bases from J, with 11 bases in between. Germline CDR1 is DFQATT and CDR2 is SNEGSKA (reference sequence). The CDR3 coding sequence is TGCAGTGCTAGAAAGGGGAGGATCCAGTACTTC. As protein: CSARKGRIQYF.